The TCR beta chain under discussion was sequenced for a study of blood T cell repertoires in COVID-19. At the level of the study: Sites in the United States, Italy and Spain provided acute and convalescent COVID-19 samples. From T cells, B-cell-depleted T cells, or PBMCs came the material, which was cDNA or gDNA.

This CDR3 region has 12 residues. Deletions cut 4 bases from V and 11 bases from J, with 15 bases between. The germline V gene has CDR1 MNHEY and CDR2 SVGAGI. Per the authors' pipeline: The authors estimated nucleated cell counts from reference gene primer amplification. Libraries were prepared by immunoSEQ multiplex PCR; TCRdb keeps only in-frame clonotypes and omits some of them. V and J calls and clone size are those listed in that table; D and trimming were worked out from the DNA. Of about 190,000 clones listed, about 85% are singletons. The chain couples TRBV6-5 to TRBJ2-7; tentatively, D is TRBD1 (6 bases). Sequenced: peripheral blood. This receptor was identified in a human donor in a cohort sampled during active COVID-19. This CDR3 is CASSWSHRDKYF. CDR3 nucleotide sequence: TGTGCCAGCAGTTGGTCCCACCGGGACAAGTACTTC.